Only a few counts were recorded for the clone carrying this T cell receptor beta chain. The target antigen is unknown. The entirety of the isolated RNA underwent reverse transcription, so expressed TCRB transcripts were sequenced. Sequencing was performed with immunoSEQ multiplex PCR; in TCRdb, only in-frame clones are kept and a portion is missing. Among hundreds of thousands of clones listed, about 14% were seen once. CDR1 SEHNR and CDR2 FQNEAQ come from the germline V gene (reference sequence). This CDR3 contains 15 residues. J gave up 0 bases and V 7 bases, and 8 bases lay outside the gene matches. These data come from a study of beta chain features in type 1 diabetes. Whole-study context: Cell yields, gender and age were similar in healthy donors and patients.

Study observations and caveats: Shorter TCRB CDR3s, moderately but significantly so, marked every one of the four CD4+ subsets in Type 1 diabetes patients.

This TCR came from a man aged 18-30 years with type 1 diabetes. The V and J genes are TRBV7-9 and TRBJ1-1, with TRBD1 matching 7 bases. Sequenced sample: naive CD4+ T cells from blood. CDR3: CASIQGQTLNTEAFF. In DNA form, the CDR3 reads TGTGCCAGCATTCAGGGACAGACCCTGAACACTGAAGCTTTCTTT.